This TCR beta chain came from a study of blood T cells in healthy people across ages (dated by TCRdb to between 2014 and 2017). Regarding the complete study: Template switching captured roughly one uniquely barcoded TCR beta cDNA molecule per two T cells in model experiments. Age-related changes in TCR beta repertoire diversity were measured in the study by deep sequencing normalized with unique cDNA molecular identifiers. The donors were divided into four age groups: young (average around 15 years), middle-aged (roughly 42), aged (62) and long-lived (nearly 85). To avoid experimental bias, donors of different ages were distributed randomly across sequencing lanes. For two donors (one aged 18 to 30 and one aged 80 or older), the study analyzed two additional independent replicas of 1 million unique cDNA reads from the same blood draw.

The library was prepared using 5' RACE. Data came from an Illumina HiSeq 2500. A second PCR of about 7 to 12 cycles was run with a J-beta primer mix and a sample-barcoded 5' primer. A template-switch 5' adaptor carrying 12 random nucleotides introduced a unique molecular identifier onto each TCR beta cDNA molecule. Each sample yielded at least 3 million CDR3-containing paired-end reads. First-strand cDNA synthesis was performed from all RNA using the Mint cDNA synthesis kit, with priming by a TRBC-specific oligonucleotide. After uracil-DNA glycosylase treatment, a first 18-cycle PCR used universal primers M1SS and BC2_uni_R on all cDNA. Turning to the authors' computational methods: For normalization, 1 million high-quality reads, each with a distinct molecular identifier, were randomly selected from each sample. Instead of being binned into consensus sequences, reads that shared molecular identifiers were thrown out. MiTCR, set to a Q25 quality threshold and the strictest error-elimination algorithm, was used for CDR3 identification, clonotype clustering and error correction. Lower-bound total TCR beta diversity was estimated with a nonparametric unseen species model using Euler transformation. TCRdb reanalyzed the raw reads on its own, using fastp at Q25 for trimming and MiXCR for clone calling, and kept in-frame beta chains. Entries that share a CDR3 protein sequence are merged under the most common genes and DNA. The V and J calls were not made by the authors but by TCRdb's processing. The sample includes hundreds of thousands of distinct CDR3 sequences, with approximately 53% observed a single time. Around 25% of the sample goes to the ten largest clones.

V is cut by 7 bases and J by 1 base, and the space between the germline ends is 17 bases. Spanning cysteine to phenylalanine, the CDR3 consists of 15 amino acids. Only the CDR3 DNA stays, 45 bases, in frame from base 1. Sequences MNHNY (CDR1) and SVGAGI (CDR2) are obtained from the germline V gene (reference sequence). About this clonotype: The specificity of this receptor is unknown. The input lacks base qualities; no much larger clone sits a single base away.

Systemically healthy Caucasian individuals from Russia, around 38 in total and aged about 6 to 90 years, were included as donors. Roughly 10 milliliters of peripheral blood were drawn from each donor into EDTA-treated Vacutainer tubes. Ficoll-Paque density-gradient centrifugation was used to isolate PBMCs, with at least 7 million obtained per sample. Trizol reagent was used to extract total RNA from the PBMCs, yielding at least 6 micrograms per sample. For every donor, flow cytometry on a PBMC aliquot measured the percentage of naive CD45RAhigh/CD27high T cells. Results and caveats for the whole study, not just this receptor: Estimates of total diversity based on one million sequenced T cells were regarded as lower bounds and as underestimates. Because donor CMV infection status was unknown, age-related changes in expanded clonotypes were potentially confounded. The long-lived group showed more naive CD4+ T cells, fewer expanded clones and increased TCR diversity than the aged group, suggesting age selection. Because profiling used bulk unsorted PBMCs, naive and antigen-experienced compartments could not be compared conclusively. Observed TCR beta diversity per million T cells fell roughly linearly with age, and a significant reduction was already apparent by age approximately 40. There was a strong correlation between observed TCR beta diversity and the percentage of naive T cells measured by flow cytometry.

The sequenced sample was blood. The receptor's source is a man between 40 and 49 years old in good health. The receptor chain draws on TRBV6-6 and TRBJ2-7; the D region possibly corresponds to TRBD2 (7 bases align). The bases read TGTGCCAGCAACTACCGGGGGGCGTCTTCCTACGAGCAGTACTTC. The translation is CASNYRGASSYEQYF.